A single TCR beta chain is shown here with its context. The ends were cut back, 6 bases at V and 8 bases at J, with 16 bases in the middle. CDR1 and CDR2 (germline): MDHEN, SYDVKM. The CDR3 totals 13 residues. The sample belongs to a study of blood T cell repertoires in COVID-19. The overall study: Specimens from acute and convalescent COVID-19 originated in the United States, Italy and Spain. T cells, B-cell-depleted T cells, or PBMCs supplied cDNA or gDNA.

Original data processing: Estimates of nucleated cell counts were drawn from the amplification of reference gene primers. Generated by immunoSEQ multiplex PCR, the TCRdb table keeps only in-frame clones and is missing some. The D gene and trimming were derived from the DNA, and the V and J assignments and clone size from that table. The sample records about 220,000 clones, 80% to 85% being singletons. The sequenced sample consisted of peripheral blood. The rearrangement joins TRBV28 to TRBJ1-2, with a tentative D call TRBD1 (6 bases). The receptor was derived from an older woman with acute or convalescent COVID-19. The CDR3 sequence: CASSHRGGWGYTF. The CDR3 DNA sequence: TGTGCCAGCAGCCACCGCGGGGGCTGGGGCTACACCTTC.